This T cell receptor beta chain was found in a study of CD8 T cells in ankylosing spondylitis. TCRdb redid the calling of the 5' RACE reads with MiXCR, one entry per CDR3 protein. This table holds 220,000 or so distinct CDR3 sequences, more than 9% found once. Study-wide results and limits: Reported data indicate significant enrichment of disease-linked clones within matched ankylosing spondylitis synovial fluid.

In the case of this clonotype: Its antigen is unknown.

V gave up 9 bases and J gave up 2 bases; unmatched junction bases: 6. Germline V gene sequence: CDR1 ENHRY, CDR2 SYGVKD. This CDR3 is built from 13 residues. The chain is built from TRBV10-3 and TRBJ1-1, with 7 bases aligning to TRBD1. The specimen was blood, either unsorted or a sorted T cell fraction (not recorded which). The source of this sequence is a male donor with ankylosing spondylitis or in good health (not recorded which). CDR3 sequence: CAIRGQVNTEAFF. CDR3 DNA sequence: TGTGCCATTCGCGGACAGGTAAACACTGAAGCTTTCTTT.